This T cell receptor (beta chain) comes out of a study of regulatory T cells in long-lasting Graves disease. Documented time point: newly diagnosed GD, antithyroid drugs for less than 3 months. The authors made the TCR library using RNA they extracted from PBMCs. This CDR3 comprises 15 residues. Trimming cost V 4 bases and J 6 bases; bases outside gene matches: 9. In germline, CDR1 is MNHEY, CDR2 SMNVEV (reference sequence). With iRepertoire HTBI primers and Arm-PCR of CDR3 regions, TCR beta libraries were built. MiXCR, run by TCRdb on the multiplex PCR reads, gives a single entry per CDR3 protein. Here the sample spans about 420,000 distinct CDR3 sequences, over 15% being singletons. The sample also formed part of further work on T cells in Graves' hyperthyroidism and ophthalmopathy. Turning to that study: HTBI primers were the set used in a first-round RT-PCR of the TCR CDR3.

The sequence was collected from a woman under 30 with Graves disease. The sequencing used peripheral blood mononuclear cells (PBMCs), collected at new diagnosis, from a patient treated with antithyroid drugs. The J gene is TRBJ2-1, the V gene TRBV27; 7 nucleotides align to TRBD2. Here the CDR3 reads CASSSRLAPGNEQFF. CDR3 DNA sequence: TGTGCCAGCAGTTCCAGACTAGCCCCTGGCAATGAGCAGTTCTTC.